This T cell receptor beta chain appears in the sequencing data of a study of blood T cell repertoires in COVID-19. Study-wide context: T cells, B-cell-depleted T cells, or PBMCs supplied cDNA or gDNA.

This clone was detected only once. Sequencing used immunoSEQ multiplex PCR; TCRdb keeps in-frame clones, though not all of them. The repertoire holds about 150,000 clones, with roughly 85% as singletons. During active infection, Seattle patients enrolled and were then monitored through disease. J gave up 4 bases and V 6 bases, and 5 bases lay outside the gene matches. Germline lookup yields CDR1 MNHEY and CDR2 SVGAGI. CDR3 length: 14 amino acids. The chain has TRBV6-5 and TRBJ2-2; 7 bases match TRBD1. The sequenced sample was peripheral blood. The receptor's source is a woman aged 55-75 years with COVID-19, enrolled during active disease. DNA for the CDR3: TGTGCCAGCAGCCGACAGGGAAGCACCGGGGAGCTGTTTTTT. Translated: CASSRQGSTGELFF.